This T cell receptor (beta chain) originates from a study of T-cell reconstitution after alpha-beta-depleted transplantation in children. The germline V gene has CDR1 SGHTA and CDR2 FQGTGA. V was shortened by 5 bases and J by 1 base, with 20 bases between the two germline ends. There are 18 residues in the CDR3. As for this clonotype: The antigen is undetermined.

For TCRbeta, the library was prepared with unique molecular identifiers. MiXCR was run by TCRdb on the PCR reads, yielding one entry per CDR3 protein. Here the sample spans about 190,000 distinct CDR3 sequences, 11% being singletons. Study conclusions and caveats: It was newly produced T cells that mostly accounted for T-cell counts and diversity one year after transplant.

This TCR was sampled from a boy between 2 and 10 years old with acute myeloid leukemia, due to receive a stem cell transplant. V and J are TRBV7-3 and TRBJ2-2; a possible D gene is TRBD1 (6 bases). This material consisted of PBMCs, taken before TCRalphabeta/CD19-depleted stem cell transplant. CDR3 loop: CASSPRGGRIMNTGELFF. The CDR3 coding sequence is TGTGCCAGCAGCCCCAGGGGCGGCCGGATAATGAACACCGGGGAGCTGTTTTTT.